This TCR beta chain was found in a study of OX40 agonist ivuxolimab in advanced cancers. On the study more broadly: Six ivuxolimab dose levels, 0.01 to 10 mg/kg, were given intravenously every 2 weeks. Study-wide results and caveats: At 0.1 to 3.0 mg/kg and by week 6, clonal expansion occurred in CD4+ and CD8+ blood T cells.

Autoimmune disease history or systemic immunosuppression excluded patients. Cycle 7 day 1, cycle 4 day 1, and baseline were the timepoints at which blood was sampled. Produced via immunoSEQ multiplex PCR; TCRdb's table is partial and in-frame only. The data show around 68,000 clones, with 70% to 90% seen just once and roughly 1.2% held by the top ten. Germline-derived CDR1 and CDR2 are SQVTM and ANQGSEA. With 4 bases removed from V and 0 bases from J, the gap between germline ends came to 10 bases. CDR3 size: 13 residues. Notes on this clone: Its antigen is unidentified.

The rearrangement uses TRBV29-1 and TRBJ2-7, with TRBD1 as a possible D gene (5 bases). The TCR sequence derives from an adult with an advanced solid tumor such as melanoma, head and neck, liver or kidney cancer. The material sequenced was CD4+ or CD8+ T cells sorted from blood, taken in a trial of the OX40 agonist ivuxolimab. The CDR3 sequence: CSVVDRHSYEQYF. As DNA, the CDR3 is TGCAGCGTTGTCGACAGACACTCCTACGAGCAGTACTTC.